This T cell receptor beta chain came from a study of blood T cell repertoires in COVID-19. The overall study: COVID-19 samples from acute and convalescent phases originated in the United States, Italy and Spain. Sources were T cells, B-cell-depleted T cells, or PBMCs; the material itself was cDNA or gDNA.

In the original processing: Amplified reference gene primers provided the basis for estimating nucleated cell counts. TCRdb keeps only in-frame clones here, not all; method: immunoSEQ multiplex PCR. V and J calls and clone size are given by that table; D and trimming were obtained from the DNA. The table lists about 92,000 clones, roughly 80% of them singletons. The specimen was peripheral blood. This sequence was found in a middle-aged man who had recovered from COVID-19.

Written as DNA, the CDR3 is TGTGCCAGCAGTTTTGGGCAGGGGAAATATGCTTTCTTT. Translation: CASSFGQGKYAFF. The chain links TRBV27 to TRBJ1-1; D is perhaps TRBD1 (6 bases). There are 13 residues in the CDR3. The germline V gene encodes CDR1 MNHEY and CDR2 SMNVEV (reference sequence). Trimming removed 3 bases from V and 11 bases from J, with 16 bases in between.